This T cell receptor (beta chain) was recorded in a study of blood T cell repertoires in COVID-19. Participants classified as exposed had met a COVID-19 case within 2 weeks before study entry. The CDR3 is 13 amino acids. Germline assignment: CDR1 MDHEN and CDR2 SYDVKM. With 2 bases removed from V and 6 bases from J, the gap between germline ends came to 8 bases. The table came from immunoSEQ multiplex PCR; TCRdb's copy has only in-frame clones and leaves some out. The sample has almost 350,000 clones, 88% seen once. The chain joins TRBV28 to TRBJ1-3; no definite D call. The clonotype originates from a woman aged 30 to 39 who had been exposed to COVID-19. The sample consisted of PBMCs or T cells enriched from blood (not recorded which). The DNA for the CDR3 is TGTGCCAGCAGTTTAAGCGGCGAAAACACCATATATTTT. It yields the protein CASSLSGENTIYF.